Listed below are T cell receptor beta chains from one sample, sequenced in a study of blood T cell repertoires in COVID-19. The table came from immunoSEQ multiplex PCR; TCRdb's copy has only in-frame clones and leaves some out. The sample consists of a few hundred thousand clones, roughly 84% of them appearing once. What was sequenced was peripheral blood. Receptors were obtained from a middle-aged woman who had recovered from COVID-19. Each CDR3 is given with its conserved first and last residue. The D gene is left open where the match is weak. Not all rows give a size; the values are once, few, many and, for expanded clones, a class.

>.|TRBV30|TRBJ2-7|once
CAWVNTYQDEQYF
TGTGCCTGGGTTAACACCTATCAGGACGAGCAGTACTTC
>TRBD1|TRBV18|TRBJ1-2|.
CASSPPGTGPNYGYTF
TGTGCCAGCTCACCACCCGGGACAGGACCCAACTATGGCTACACCTTC
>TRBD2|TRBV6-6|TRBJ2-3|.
CASFGLAGGNTQYF
TGTGCCAGTTTTGGACTAGCGGGGGGGAATACGCAGTATTTT
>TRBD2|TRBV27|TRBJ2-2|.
CASSFRGGLTGELFF
TGTGCCAGCAGTTTTCGGGGGGGCTTGACCGGGGAGCTGTTTTTT
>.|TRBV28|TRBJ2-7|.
CASRARNRVRNEQYF
TGTGCCAGCAGGGCCCGGAACAGGGTGCGGAACGAGCAGTACTTC
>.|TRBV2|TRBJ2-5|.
CASSESGPETQYF
TGTGCCAGCAGTGAAAGCGGGCCAGAGACCCAGTACTTC
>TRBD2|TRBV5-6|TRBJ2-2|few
CASSSSGGFTGELFF
TGTGCCAGCAGCTCTAGCGGGGGGTTTACCGGGGAGCTGTTTTTT
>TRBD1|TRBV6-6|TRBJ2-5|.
CASSQGQKETQYF
TGTGCCAGCAGCCAGGGACAGAAAGAGACCCAGTACTTC
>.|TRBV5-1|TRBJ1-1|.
CASSPEVDTEAFF
TGCGCCAGCAGCCCTGAGGTCGACACTGAAGCTTTCTTT
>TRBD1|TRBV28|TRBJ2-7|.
CASTLQGASSYEQYF
TGTGCCAGCACCCTTCAGGGGGCAAGCTCCTACGAGCAGTACTTC
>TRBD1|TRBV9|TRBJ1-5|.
CASSVGETGVQGPQHF
TGTGCCAGCAGCGTAGGGGAAACAGGGGTTCAGGGGCCCCAGCATTTT
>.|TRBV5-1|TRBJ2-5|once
CASSQAVQETQYF
TGCGCCAGCAGCCAAGCCGTCCAAGAGACCCAGTACTTC
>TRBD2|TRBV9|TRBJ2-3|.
CASSQTSEDTDTQYF
TGTGCCAGCAGCCAGACTAGCGAGGACACAGATACGCAGTATTTT
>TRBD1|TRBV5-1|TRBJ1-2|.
CASSIDRGWGYTF
TGCGCCAGCAGCATTGACAGGGGTTGGGGCTACACCTTC
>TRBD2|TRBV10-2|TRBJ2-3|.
CASMPRGGTDTQYF
TGCGCCAGCATGCCGCGGGGGGGCACAGATACGCAGTATTTT
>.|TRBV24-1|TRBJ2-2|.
CATSSGRSTGELFF
TGTGCCACCAGTTCAGGCAGAAGCACCGGGGAGCTGTTTTTT
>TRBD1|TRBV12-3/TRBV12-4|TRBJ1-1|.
CASQDRGSFAAFF
TGTGCCAGCCAGGACAGGGGTTCGTTTGCGGCTTTCTTT
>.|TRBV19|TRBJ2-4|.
CASSMGGAGLLNIQYF
TGTGCCAGTAGTATGGGTGGCGCGGGGTTGCTAAACATTCAGTACTTC
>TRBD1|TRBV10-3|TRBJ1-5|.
CAISEGTGDSNQPQHF
TGTGCCATCAGTGAGGGGACAGGGGATAGCAATCAGCCCCAGCATTTT
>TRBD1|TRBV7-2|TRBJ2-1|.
CASSRDRGQGNEQFF
TGTGCCAGCAGCCGGGACAGGGGGCAGGGGAATGAGCAGTTCTTC
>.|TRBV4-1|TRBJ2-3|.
CASSRQILDTQYF
TGCGCCAGCAGCCGACAGATACTAGATACGCAGTATTTT
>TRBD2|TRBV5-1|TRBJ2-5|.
CASSQNMGGIQETQYF
TGCGCCAGCAGCCAGAACATGGGGGGGATCCAAGAGACCCAGTACTTC
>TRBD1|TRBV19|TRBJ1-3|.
CASSTPIPRTGSGNTIYF
TGTGCCAGTAGTACCCCCATTCCAAGGACAGGCTCTGGAAACACCATATATTTT
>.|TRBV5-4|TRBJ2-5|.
CASSLLKGGGRDFGETQYF
TGTGCCAGCAGCTTGCTTAAAGGCGGTGGCAGGGATTTCGGGGAGACCCAGTACTTC
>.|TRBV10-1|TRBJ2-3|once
CASSEGLRSTDTQYF
TGCGCCAGCAGTGAGGGTCTGCGGAGCACAGATACGCAGTATTTT
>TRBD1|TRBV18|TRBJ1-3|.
CASSRTQDRGNTIYF
TGTGCCAGCTCCCGAACCCAGGACAGGGGAAACACCATATATTTT
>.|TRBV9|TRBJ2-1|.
CASSVVASRNEQFF
TGTGCCAGCAGCGTAGTAGCGAGCCGCAATGAGCAGTTCTTC
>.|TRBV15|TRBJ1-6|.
CATSIQPRVRSYNSPLHF
TGTGCCACCAGCATCCAGCCCCGGGTACGGTCCTATAATTCACCCCTCCACTTT
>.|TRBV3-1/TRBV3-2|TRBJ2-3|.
CASSQEGMAGATDTQYF
TGTGCCAGCAGCCAAGAGGGGATGGCGGGGGCCACAGATACGCAGTATTTT
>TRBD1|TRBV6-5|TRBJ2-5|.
CASSYSYRGQETQYF
TGTGCCAGCAGTTACTCGTACAGGGGCCAAGAGACCCAGTACTTC
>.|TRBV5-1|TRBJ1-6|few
CASSPGGFSPLHF
TGCGCCAGCAGCCCCGGGGGGTTTTCACCCCTCCACTTT
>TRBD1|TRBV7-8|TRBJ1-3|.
CASSPRQGRNTIYF
TGTGCCAGCAGCCCCCGACAGGGCCGGAACACCATATATTTT
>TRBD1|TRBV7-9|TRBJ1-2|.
CASSSGTVNYGYTF
TGTGCCAGCAGCTCCGGGACAGTCAACTATGGCTACACCTTC
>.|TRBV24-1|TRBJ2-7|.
CATSEHGYEQYF
TGTGCCACCAGTGAACACGGGTACGAGCAGTACTTC
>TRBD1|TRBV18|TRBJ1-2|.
CASSPSTGGENYGYTF
TGTGCCAGCTCACCAAGTACAGGGGGCGAGAACTATGGCTACACCTTC
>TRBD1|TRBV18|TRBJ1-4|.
CASSPRTGANEKLFF
TGTGCCAGCTCACCACGGACAGGGGCTAATGAAAAACTGTTTTTT
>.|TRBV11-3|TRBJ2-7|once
CASSPYTGTTSYEQYF
TGTGCCAGCAGCCCCTATACAGGGACTACCTCCTACGAGCAGTACTTC
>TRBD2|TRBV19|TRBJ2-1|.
CASSIVAAGGLDSEQFF
TGTGCCAGTAGTATAGTGGCTGCGGGAGGCCTGGACAGTGAGCAGTTCTTC
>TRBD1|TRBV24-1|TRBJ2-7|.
CATSEGTGPYEQYF
TGTGCCACCAGCGAGGGGACAGGACCTTACGAGCAGTACTTC
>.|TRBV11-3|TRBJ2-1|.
CASTQRGWGNEQFF
TGTGCCAGCACCCAAAGGGGGTGGGGCAATGAGCAGTTCTTC
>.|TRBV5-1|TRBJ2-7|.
CASSLGGRFYEQYF
TGCGCCAGCAGCTTGGGTGGCAGGTTCTACGAGCAGTACTTC
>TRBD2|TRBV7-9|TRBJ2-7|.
CASSLAQRGEQYF
TGTGCCAGCAGCTTAGCTCAGCGGGGCGAGCAGTACTTC
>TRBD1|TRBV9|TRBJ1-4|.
CASSLRQGLNEKLFF
TGTGCCAGCAGCCTCCGACAGGGACTCAATGAAAAACTGTTTTTT
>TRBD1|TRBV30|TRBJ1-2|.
CAWDQTGVALGGYTF
TGTGCCTGGGACCAGACAGGGGTCGCTTTGGGTGGCTACACCTTC
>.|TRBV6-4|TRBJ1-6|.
CASSDSETGPNSPLHF
TGTGCCAGCAGTGACTCGGAGACAGGACCAAATTCACCCCTCCACTTT
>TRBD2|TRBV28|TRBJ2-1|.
CASSPVAGSSYNEQFF
TGTGCCAGCAGCCCAGTAGCGGGGAGCTCCTACAATGAGCAGTTCTTC
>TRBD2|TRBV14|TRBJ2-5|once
CASSQAGLVQETQYF
TGTGCCAGCAGCCAAGCTGGACTAGTCCAAGAGACCCAGTACTTC
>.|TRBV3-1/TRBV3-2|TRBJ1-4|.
CASSQGAGRGEKLFF
TGTGCCAGCAGCCAAGGGGCGGGGAGGGGTGAAAAACTGTTTTTT
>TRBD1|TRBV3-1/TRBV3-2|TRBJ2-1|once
CASSRQGAYNEQFF
TGTGCCAGCAGCCGACAGGGAGCCTACAATGAGCAGTTCTTC
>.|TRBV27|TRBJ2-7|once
CASASSVEQYF
TGTGCCAGCGCCTCATCGGTTGAGCAGTACTTC
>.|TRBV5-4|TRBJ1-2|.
CASSLGREYGYTF
TGTGCCAGCAGCTTGGGACGGGAATATGGCTACACCTTC
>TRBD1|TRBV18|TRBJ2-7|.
CASSQTGGEDEQYF
TGTGCCAGCTCACAAACAGGGGGCGAGGACGAGCAGTACTTC
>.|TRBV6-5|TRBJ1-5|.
CASDGDSWQPQHF
TGTGCCAGCGATGGAGACTCTTGGCAGCCCCAGCATTTT